One and the same sample provided the 4 T cell receptor beta chains below, sequenced in a study of OX40 agonist ivuxolimab in advanced cancers. The receptor library was made with the immunoSEQ multiplex PCR assay. The table was pulled from immuneACCESS by TCRdb, which kept in-frame rearrangements only. Such tables lose some clones; where checked, under half of the loss comes from unresolved V genes, and the rest has no known cause. Within this sample are 70,000 or so clones, with approximately 90% of them counted one time only. The top ten clonotypes cover around 0.31% of the sample. This specimen was CD4+ or CD8+ T cells sorted from blood, taken in a trial of the OX40 agonist ivuxolimab. The receptors derive from an adult with an advanced solid tumor such as melanoma, head and neck, liver or kidney cancer.

To note about this clone: This sample also contains other DNA sequences that code for the same CDR3. This chain links TRBV5-1 with TRBJ2-5, with TRBD2 matching over 8 bases. CDR3 length equals 13 residues. V gave up 2 bases and J gave up 5 bases; unmatched junction bases: 2. Germline V gene lookup returns CDR1 SGHRS and CDR2 YFSETQ. CDR3 sequence: CASSLAGAETQYF. The CDR3 nucleotides are TGCGCCAGCAGCTTAGCGGGAGCTGAGACCCAGTACTTC. The variable domain in full, with the rest retrieved from reference TRBV5-1 and TRBJ2-5, is KAGVTQTPRYLIKTRGQQVTLSCSPISGHRSVSWYQQTPGQGLQFLFEYFSETQRNKGNFPGRFSGRQFSNSRSEMNVSTLELGDSALYLCASSLAGAETQYFGPGTRLLVL.

The chain combines TRBV5-5 with TRBJ1-2; D is uncertain. Trimming removed 0 bases at V and 2 bases at J, with 8 bases between. The germline CDR1 and CDR2 sequences are SGHKS and YYEKEE (reference sequence). This CDR3 is built from 14 residues. CDR3 nucleotides: TGTGCCAGCAGCTTGGATGGAGGGAACTATGGCTACACCTTC. Protein product: CASSLDGGNYGYTF.

The chain couples TRBV7-8 to TRBJ2-5, with D unclear. Germline CDR1 and CDR2: SGHVS and FQNEAQ. CDR3 size: 16 residues. V shed 0 bases and J shed 2 bases, with 13 bases lying between them. This CDR3 reads CASSLAAGIWQETQYF. In nucleotides, the CDR3 is TGTGCCAGCAGCTTAGCGGCAGGCATCTGGCAAGAGACCCAGTACTTC.

The chain has TRBV5-1 and TRBJ2-1; 11 positions match TRBD2. The CDR3 spans 18 residues. With V trimmed by 7 bases and J by 7 bases, 19 bases remained unmatched. Germline loops: CDR1 SGHRS, CDR2 YFSETQ. This CDR3 reads CASRRGDRGLAGGNEQFF. In DNA, the CDR3 is TGCGCCAGCCGGAGGGGTGACAGAGGACTAGCGGGTGGTAATGAGCAGTTCTTC. Using reference TRBV5-1 and TRBJ2-1 for the parts outside the CDR3, the full variable domain is KAGVTQTPRYLIKTRGQQVTLSCSPISGHRSVSWYQQTPGQGLQFLFEYFSETQRNKGNFPGRFSGRQFSNSRSEMNVSTLELGDSALYLCASRRGDRGLAGGNEQFFGPGTRLTVL.